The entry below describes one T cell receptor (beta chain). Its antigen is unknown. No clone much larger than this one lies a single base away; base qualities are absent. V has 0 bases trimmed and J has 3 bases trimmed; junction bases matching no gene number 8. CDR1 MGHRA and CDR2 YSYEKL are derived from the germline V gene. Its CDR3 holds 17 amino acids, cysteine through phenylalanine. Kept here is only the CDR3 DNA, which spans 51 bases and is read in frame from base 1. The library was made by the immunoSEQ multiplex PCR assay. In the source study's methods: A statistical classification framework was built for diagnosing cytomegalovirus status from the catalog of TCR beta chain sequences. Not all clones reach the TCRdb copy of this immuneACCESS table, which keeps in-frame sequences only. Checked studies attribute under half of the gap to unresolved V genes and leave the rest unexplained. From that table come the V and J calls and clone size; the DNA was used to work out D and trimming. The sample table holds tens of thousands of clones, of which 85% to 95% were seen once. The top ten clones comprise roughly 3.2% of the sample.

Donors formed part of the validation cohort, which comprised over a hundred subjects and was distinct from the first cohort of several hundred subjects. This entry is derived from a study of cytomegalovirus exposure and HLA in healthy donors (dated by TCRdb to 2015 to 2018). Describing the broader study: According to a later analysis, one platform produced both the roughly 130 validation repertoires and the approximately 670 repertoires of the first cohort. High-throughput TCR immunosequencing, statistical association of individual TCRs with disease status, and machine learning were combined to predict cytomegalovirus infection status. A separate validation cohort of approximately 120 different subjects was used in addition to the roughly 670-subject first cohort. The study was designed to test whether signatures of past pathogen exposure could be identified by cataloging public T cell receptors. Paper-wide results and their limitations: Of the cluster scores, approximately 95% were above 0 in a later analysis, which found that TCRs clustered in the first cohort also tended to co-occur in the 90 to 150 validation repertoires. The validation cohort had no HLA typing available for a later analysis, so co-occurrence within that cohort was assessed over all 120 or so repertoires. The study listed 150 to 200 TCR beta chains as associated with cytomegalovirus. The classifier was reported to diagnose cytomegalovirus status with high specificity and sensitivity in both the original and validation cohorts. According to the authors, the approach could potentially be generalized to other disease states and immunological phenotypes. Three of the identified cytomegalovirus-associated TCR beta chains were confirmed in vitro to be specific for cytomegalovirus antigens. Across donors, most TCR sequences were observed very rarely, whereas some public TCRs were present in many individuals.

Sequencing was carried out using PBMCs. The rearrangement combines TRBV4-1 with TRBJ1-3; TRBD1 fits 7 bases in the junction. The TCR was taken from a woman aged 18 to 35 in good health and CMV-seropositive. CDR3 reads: CASSQESGGIVGNTIYF. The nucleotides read TGCGCCAGCAGCCAAGAGTCAGGGGGTATCGTTGGAAACACCATATATTTT.